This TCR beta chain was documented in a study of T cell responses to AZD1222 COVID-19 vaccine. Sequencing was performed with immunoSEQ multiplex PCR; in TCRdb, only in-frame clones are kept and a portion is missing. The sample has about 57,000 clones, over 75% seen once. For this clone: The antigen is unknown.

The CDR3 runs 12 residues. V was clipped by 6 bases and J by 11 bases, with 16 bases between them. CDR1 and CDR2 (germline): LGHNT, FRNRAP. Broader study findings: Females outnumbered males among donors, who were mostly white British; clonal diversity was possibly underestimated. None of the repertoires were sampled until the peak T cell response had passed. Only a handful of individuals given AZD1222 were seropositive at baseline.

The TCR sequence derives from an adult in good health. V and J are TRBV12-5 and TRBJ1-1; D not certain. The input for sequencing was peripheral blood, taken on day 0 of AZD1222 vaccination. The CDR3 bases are TGTGCTAGTGGCGCGGACTCCGCGGTGGCTTTCTTT. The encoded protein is CASGADSAVAFF.